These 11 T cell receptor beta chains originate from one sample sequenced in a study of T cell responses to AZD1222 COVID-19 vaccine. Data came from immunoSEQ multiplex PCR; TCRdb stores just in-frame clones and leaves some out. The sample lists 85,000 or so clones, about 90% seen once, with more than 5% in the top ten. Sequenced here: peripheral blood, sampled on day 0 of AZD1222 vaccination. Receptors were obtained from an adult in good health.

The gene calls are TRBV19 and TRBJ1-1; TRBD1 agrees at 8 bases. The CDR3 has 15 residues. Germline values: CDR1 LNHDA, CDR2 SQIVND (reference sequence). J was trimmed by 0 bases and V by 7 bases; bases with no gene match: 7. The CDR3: CASILATGVNTEAFF. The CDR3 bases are TGTGCCAGTATCCTCGCGACAGGGGTGAACACTGAAGCTTTCTTT.

The CDR3 bases are TGTGCCAGTAGTATCTCCGACCCCACAGATACGCAGTATTTT. This translates into CASSISDPTDTQYF. The rearrangement links TRBV19 to TRBJ2-3; D gene ambiguous. The CDR3 runs 14 residues. Trimming took off 3 bases at V and 2 bases at J, with 9 bases between the two ends. From germline, CDR1 is LNHDA and CDR2 SQIVND (reference sequence).

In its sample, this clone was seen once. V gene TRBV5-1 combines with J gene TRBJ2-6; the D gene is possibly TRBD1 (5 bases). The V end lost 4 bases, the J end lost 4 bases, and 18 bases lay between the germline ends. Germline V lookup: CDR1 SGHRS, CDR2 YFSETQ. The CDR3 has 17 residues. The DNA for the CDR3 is TGCGCCAGCAGCCAACTCTACAGGACGGCGGGGGCCAACGTCCTGACTTTC. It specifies CASSQLYRTAGANVLTF.

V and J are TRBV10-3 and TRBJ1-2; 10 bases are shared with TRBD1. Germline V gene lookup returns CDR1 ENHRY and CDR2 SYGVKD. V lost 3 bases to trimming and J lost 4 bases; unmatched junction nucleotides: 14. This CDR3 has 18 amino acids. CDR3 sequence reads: CAISDRARDRGRSYGYTF. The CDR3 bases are TGTGCCATCAGTGATAGGGCTCGGGACAGGGGAAGGAGCTATGGCTACACCTTC.

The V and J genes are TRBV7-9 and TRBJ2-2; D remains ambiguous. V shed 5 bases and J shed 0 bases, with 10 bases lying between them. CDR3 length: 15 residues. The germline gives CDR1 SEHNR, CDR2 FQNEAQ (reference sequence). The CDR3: CASSPLGTNTGELFF. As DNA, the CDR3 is TGTGCCAGCAGCCCCTTAGGGACGAACACCGGGGAGCTGTTTTTT. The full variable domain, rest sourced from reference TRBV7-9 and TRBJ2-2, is DTGVSQNPRHKITKRGQNVTFRCDPISEHNRLYWYRQTLGQGPEFLTYFQNEAQLEKSRLLSDRFSAERPKGSFSTLEIQRTEQGDSAMYLCASSPLGTNTGELFFGEGSRLTVL.

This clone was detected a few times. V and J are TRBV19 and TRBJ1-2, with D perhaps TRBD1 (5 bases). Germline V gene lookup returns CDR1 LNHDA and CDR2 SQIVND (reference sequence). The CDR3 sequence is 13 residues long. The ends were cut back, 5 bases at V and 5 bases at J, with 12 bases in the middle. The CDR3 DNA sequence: TGTGCCAGTAGTGGGGCCCTTAAATATGGCTACACCTTC. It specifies CASSGALKYGYTF.

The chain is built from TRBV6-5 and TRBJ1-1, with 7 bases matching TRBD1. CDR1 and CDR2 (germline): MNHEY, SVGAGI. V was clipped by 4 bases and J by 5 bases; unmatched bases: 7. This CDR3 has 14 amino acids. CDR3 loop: CASSLRGPGTEAFF. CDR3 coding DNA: TGTGCCAGCAGTTTGAGGGGGCCTGGGACTGAAGCTTTCTTT.

The CDR3 DNA follows: TGTGCTGGAGGGTTGGCGAACACCGGGGAGCTGTTTTTT. Its translation is CAGGLANTGELFF. This chain uses TRBV19 with TRBJ2-2; maybe TRBD2 (6 bases). The CDR3 length is 13 residues. Per the germline V gene, CDR1 is LNHDA and CDR2 is SQIVND (reference sequence).

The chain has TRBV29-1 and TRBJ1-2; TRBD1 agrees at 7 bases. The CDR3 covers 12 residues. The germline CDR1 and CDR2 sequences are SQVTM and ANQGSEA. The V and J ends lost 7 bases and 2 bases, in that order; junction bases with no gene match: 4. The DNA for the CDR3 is TGCAGCGCTGGGACAGCAAACTATGGCTACACCTTC. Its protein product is CSAGTANYGYTF.

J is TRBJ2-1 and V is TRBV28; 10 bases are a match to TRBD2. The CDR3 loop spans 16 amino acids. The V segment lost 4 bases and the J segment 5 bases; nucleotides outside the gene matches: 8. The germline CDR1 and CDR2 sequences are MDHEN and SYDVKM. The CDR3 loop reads CASSSHSGGAHNEQFF. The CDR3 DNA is TGTGCCAGCAGTTCACACAGCGGGGGGGCCCACAATGAGCAGTTCTTC.

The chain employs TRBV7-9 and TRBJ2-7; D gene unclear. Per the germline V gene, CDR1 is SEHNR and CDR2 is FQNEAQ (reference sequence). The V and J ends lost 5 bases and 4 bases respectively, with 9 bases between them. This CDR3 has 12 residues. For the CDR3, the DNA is TGTGCCAGCAGCAGCTTCCTTTACGAGCAGTACTTC. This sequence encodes CASSSFLYEQYF.